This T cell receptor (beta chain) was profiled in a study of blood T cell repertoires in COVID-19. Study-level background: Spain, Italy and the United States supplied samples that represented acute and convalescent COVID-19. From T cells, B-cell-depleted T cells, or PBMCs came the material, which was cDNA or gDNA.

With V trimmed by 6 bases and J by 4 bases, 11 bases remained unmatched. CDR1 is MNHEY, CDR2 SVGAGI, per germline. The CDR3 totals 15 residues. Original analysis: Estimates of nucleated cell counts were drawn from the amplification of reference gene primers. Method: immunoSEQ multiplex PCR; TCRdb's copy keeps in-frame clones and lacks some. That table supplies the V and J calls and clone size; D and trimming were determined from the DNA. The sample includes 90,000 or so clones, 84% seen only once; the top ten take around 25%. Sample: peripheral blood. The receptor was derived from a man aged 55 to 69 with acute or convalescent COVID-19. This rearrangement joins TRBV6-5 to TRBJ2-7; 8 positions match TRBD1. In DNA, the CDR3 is TGTGCCAGCAGCACGATGGACAGGGCGGCTTACGAGCAGTACTTC. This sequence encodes CASSTMDRAAYEQYF.